This TCR beta chain derives from a study of cytomegalovirus exposure and HLA in healthy donors. Germline V CDR1 and CDR2: MGHDK, SYGVNS. The CDR3 runs to 16 residues. V was clipped by 5 bases and J by 4 bases, with 19 bases between them. PCR used 60 Vbeta primers and 13 Jbeta primers. The assay was immunoSEQ multiplex PCR, and TCRdb's table has in-frame clones only and misses some. The table lists more than 95,000 clones, approximately 80% of them singletons. The chain combines TRBV25-1 with TRBJ2-3, with D maybe TRBD1 (8 bases). The specimen was PBMCs. This TCR was recovered from a young man in good health and CMV-seronegative. The CDR3 nucleotides read TGTGCCAGCAGTTGGTCCAACAGGGGGGGATCAGATACGCAGTATTTT. Amino acid sequence: CASSWSNRGGSDTQYF.